What follows are 30 T cell receptor beta chains derived from one specimen sequenced in a study of PD-L1 blockade in urothelial cancer. The method was immunoSEQ multiplex PCR; TCRdb's version includes in-frame clones alone and lacks a portion of them. The sample yields approximately 79,000 clones, roughly 87% seen once. This sample comprised PBMCs, obtained around atezolizumab (anti-PD-L1) treatment. The receptors shown here come from a woman aged 70-85 years with urothelial cancer.

The chain joins TRBV30 to TRBJ2-1, with 9 bases lining up with TRBD2. CDR1 is GTSNPN, CDR2 SVGIG, per germline (reference sequence). The CDR3 sequence is 15 residues long. V was pared by 1 base and J by 7 bases, with 8 bases of the junction left unmatched. CDR3 in DNA: TGTGCCTGGAGTGAGGGCGGGAGGGCCCTGAATGAGCAGTTCTTC. Its translation is CAWSEGGRALNEQFF.

This clone appeared once. The gene calls are TRBV27 and TRBJ2-3, with D possibly TRBD1 on 5 matching bases. The CDR3 is 16 amino acids. V lost 2 bases, J lost 1 base, and 13 bases lay in between. Germline V gives CDR1 MNHEY, CDR2 SMNVEV (reference sequence). Here the CDR3 reads CASSLKRQLGTDTQYF. CDR3 nucleotide sequence: TGTGCCAGCAGTTTAAAACGACAGCTAGGCACAGATACGCAGTATTTT.

This clone has more than one count but fewer than ten. The V gene is TRBV9, the J gene TRBJ2-3; 7 bases match TRBD2. After removal of 0 bases from V and 5 bases from J, the junction contained 12 bases not matched to a gene. The V gene's germline CDR1 is SGDLS and CDR2 YYNGEE. The CDR3 loop spans 17 amino acids. The DNA for the CDR3 is TGTGCCAGCAGCGTAGGTGCGGGGGTGACCTCAGGAGATACGCAGTATTTT. This codes for CASSVGAGVTSGDTQYF. Based on the CDR3 plus reference TRBV9 and TRBJ2-3, the full variable domain is DSGVTQTPKHLITATGQRVTLRCSPRSGDLSVYWYQQSLDQGLQFLIQYYNGEERAKGNILERFSAQQFPDLHSELNLSSLELGDSALYFCASSVGAGVTSGDTQYFGPGTRLTVL.

J is TRBJ1-2 and V is TRBV20-1; 8 nucleotides agree with TRBD1. This CDR3 comprises 11 residues. Trimming removed 6 bases from V and 9 bases from J; junction bases left unmatched: 6. Germline V gene sequence: CDR1 DFQATT, CDR2 SNEGSKA (reference sequence). This CDR3 is CSATQGVSYTF. CDR3 DNA: TGCAGTGCGACACAGGGGGTCAGCTACACCTTC.

The J gene is TRBJ1-4, the V gene TRBV5-8; 9 bases are shared with TRBD1. V dropped 0 bases and J dropped 5; count of bases not matched to a gene: 11. The CDR3 contains 18 residues. CDR1 is SGHTS and CDR2 is YDEGEE in the germline V gene. CDR3 bases: TGTGCCAGCAGCTTGGGGGTTCCGGGACAGGGACTGAATGAAAAACTGTTTTTT. Residues: CASSLGVPGQGLNEKLFF.

CDR3 in amino acids: CASKLLAGRDTQYF. In DNA, the CDR3 is TGTGCCAGTAAATTGCTAGCGGGAAGAGATACGCAGTATTTT. The genes are TRBV6-5 and TRBJ2-3; 9 nucleotides line up with TRBD2. The CDR3 spans 14 residues. Trimming cost V 9 bases and J 5 bases; bases outside gene matches: 9. From germline, CDR1 is MNHEY and CDR2 SVGAGI.

The rearrangement links TRBV19 to TRBJ1-1; TRBD1 matches at 7 bases. Germline lookup yields CDR1 LNHDA and CDR2 SQIVND (reference sequence). CDR3 length: 16 residues. The V segment lost 7 bases and the J segment 0 bases; nucleotides outside the gene matches: 11. The CDR3 spells CASKGDRGGLNTEAFF. The CDR3 DNA is TGTGCCAGTAAGGGGGACCGAGGGGGCTTGAACACTGAAGCTTTCTTT.

The chain employs TRBV5-1 and TRBJ2-1, with 9 bases aligning to TRBD2. The CDR3 extends over 13 amino acids. The ends lost 5 bases at V and 7 bases at J; junction bases unmatched: 4. Germline assignment: CDR1 SGHRS and CDR2 YFSETQ. This CDR3 reads CASRWTSVNEQFF. In nucleotides, the CDR3 is TGCGCCAGCAGGTGGACTAGCGTAAATGAGCAGTTCTTC.

The chain has TRBV29-1 and TRBJ1-3; D ambiguous. The V end was cut by 1 base, the J end by 7 bases, with 5 bases between. The CDR3 is made up of 11 amino acids. CDR1 and CDR2 from the germline V gene are SQVTM and ANQGSEA. CDR3 coding DNA: TGCAGCGTTGAAGGAGGGAACACCATATATTTT. Protein: CSVEGGNTIYF.

The chain recombines TRBV30 with TRBJ2-3, with 7 bases that match TRBD2. The length of the CDR3 is 16 residues. With V trimmed by 0 bases and J by 2 bases, 8 bases remained unmatched. Germline V CDR1 and CDR2: GTSNPN, SVGIG (reference sequence). CDR3 amino acids: CAWSVYSLAFTDTQYF. CDR3 in DNA: TGTGCCTGGAGTGTCTATTCACTAGCGTTCACAGATACGCAGTATTTT. Combining the CDR3 with reference TRBV30 and TRBJ2-3 gives the whole variable domain SQTIHQWPATLVQPVGSPLSLECTVEGTSNPNLYWYRQAAGRGLQLLFYSVGIGQISSEVPQNLSASRPQDRQFILSSKKLLLSDSGFYLCAWSVYSLAFTDTQYFGPGTRLTVL.

The chain carries TRBV11-2 and TRBJ1-4; TRBD1 is a possible D gene (5 bases). Germline assignment: CDR1 SGHAT and CDR2 FQNNGV. V was clipped by 6 bases and J by 7 bases, with 6 bases between them. This CDR3 region has 11 residues. CDR3 sequence (DNA): TGTGCCAGCAGGCAGGGTGAAAAACTGTTTTTT. Translated: CASRQGEKLFF.

V usage is TRBV19 and J usage is TRBJ2-1, with 8 nucleotides matching TRBD1. This CDR3 contains 14 residues. Germline assignment: CDR1 LNHDA and CDR2 SQIVND (reference sequence). Unmatched junction bases numbered 5, after V lost 4 bases and J lost 6 bases. The DNA for the CDR3 is TGTGCCAGTAGTAATCAGGGGGCGCGCAATGAGCAGTTCTTC. It is translated as CASSNQGARNEQFF.

CDR3 loop: CASSLGSTGLSYNEQFF. DNA for the CDR3: TGTGCCAGCAGCCTAGGGTCGACAGGACTTTCCTACAATGAGCAGTTCTTC. The rearrangement uses TRBV9 and TRBJ2-1, with a weak D call TRBD1 (6 bases). V lost 4 bases to trimming and J lost 1 base, with 18 bases between them. Germline CDR1 and CDR2: SGDLS and YYNGEE. This CDR3 has 17 residues. Full variable domain (outside the CDR3, taken from reference TRBV9 and TRBJ2-1): DSGVTQTPKHLITATGQRVTLRCSPRSGDLSVYWYQQSLDQGLQFLIQYYNGEERAKGNILERFSAQQFPDLHSELNLSSLELGDSALYFCASSLGSTGLSYNEQFFGPGTRLTVL.

The J gene is TRBJ2-1, the V gene TRBV28, with 7 nucleotides matching TRBD1. Germline values: CDR1 MDHEN, CDR2 SYDVKM. This CDR3 is 13 amino acids long. V shed 5 bases and J 3 bases; nucleotides not matched to a gene: 1. The CDR3 loop is CASSPGGYNEQFF. The CDR3 nucleotides read TGTGCCAGCAGTCCAGGGGGCTACAATGAGCAGTTCTTC.

This clone was detected a few times. The V and J genes are TRBV7-2 and TRBJ2-2; TRBD1 aligns across 11 bases. Germline assignment: CDR1 SGHTA and CDR2 FQGNSA. Germline trimming cut 5 bases from V and 5 bases from J; bases unmatched to any gene: 4. The CDR3 is made up of 15 amino acids. CDR3 bases: TGTGCCAGCAGCATGGACAGGGGGCGTACCGGGGAGCTGTTTTTT. It yields the protein CASSMDRGRTGELFF.

This clone is a singleton in its sample. The chain links TRBV29-1 to TRBJ1-3; possibly TRBD1 for D (5 bases). The germline V and J ends were trimmed by 4 bases and 0 bases, with 10 bases remaining between them. The CDR3 length is 14 residues. Germline lookup yields CDR1 SQVTM and CDR2 ANQGSEA. CDR3 sequence: CSVVGTISGNTIYF. In DNA, the CDR3 is TGCAGCGTTGTGGGGACTATCTCTGGAAACACCATATATTTT.

The CDR3 DNA reads as TGCGCCAGCAGCTTGAGAGGGACAGGGGGCTACGAGCAGTACTTC. Residues: CASSLRGTGGYEQYF. This chain connects TRBV5-1 to TRBJ2-7; 11 bases map to TRBD1. The CDR3 is 15 residues long. The junction had 3 bases not matched to a gene; V was cut back by 1 base and J by 3 bases. Looked up from germline, CDR1 is SGHRS and CDR2 is YFSETQ. Drawing the rest from reference TRBV5-1 and TRBJ2-7, the complete variable domain is KAGVTQTPRYLIKTRGQQVTLSCSPISGHRSVSWYQQTPGQGLQFLFEYFSETQRNKGNFPGRFSGRQFSNSRSEMNVSTLELGDSALYLCASSLRGTGGYEQYFGPGTRLTVT.

This chain connects TRBV5-1 to TRBJ2-5, with 8 nucleotides matching TRBD2. The CDR3 runs to 15 residues. The ends lost 6 bases at V and 1 base at J; junction bases unmatched: 8. From germline, CDR1 is SGHRS and CDR2 YFSETQ. The CDR3 nucleotides read TGCGCCAGCACCCCAACTAGCGGAGGCCAAGAGACCCAGTACTTC. Amino acids: CASTPTSGGQETQYF.

The V and J genes are TRBV19 and TRBJ1-1; 9 bases are a match to TRBD1. The CDR3 has 15 residues. Germline assignment: CDR1 LNHDA and CDR2 SQIVND (reference sequence). V trimming: 5 bases; J trimming: 5 bases; junction bases outside the gene matches: 9. The CDR3 region is CASSPGTGRRTEAFF. CDR3 in DNA: TGTGCCAGTAGTCCGGGGACAGGGCGGAGGACTGAAGCTTTCTTT.

This clone is medium-sized (0.01 to 0.1%) within its sample. The gene calls are TRBV6-1 and TRBJ2-7; 7 bases agree with TRBD1. V lost 6 bases, J lost 0 bases, and 8 bases stayed unmatched. The CDR3 has 15 residues. The V gene's germline CDR1 is MNHNS and CDR2 SASEGT. This chain's CDR3 is CASRAGGTVSYEQYF. DNA for the CDR3: TGTGCCAGCAGGGCGGGTGGGACAGTCTCCTACGAGCAGTACTTC.

J is TRBJ2-2 and V is TRBV2, with 7 positions matching TRBD2. After removal of 0 bases from V and 7 bases from J, the junction contained 14 bases not matched to a gene. CDR3 length: 18 amino acids. Per germline, CDR1 SNHLY and CDR2 FYNNEI. CDR3 sequence: CASSEALLLGGLSGELFF. The CDR3, as DNA: TGTGCCAGCAGTGAAGCGCTTCTCTTGGGGGGGTTGAGCGGGGAGCTGTTTTTT.

The chain recombines TRBV27 with TRBJ2-7; 7 nucleotides match TRBD1. Losses at the gene ends were 5 bases for V and 0 bases for J; bases not matched to a gene: 10. This CDR3 contains 16 residues. CDR1 and CDR2 from the germline V gene are MNHEY and SMNVEV (reference sequence). The CDR3 is CASSPRQGRNSYEQYF. The CDR3 DNA is TGTGCCAGCAGTCCCAGACAGGGAAGAAACTCCTACGAGCAGTACTTC.

The chain combines TRBV14 with TRBJ2-7; no reliable D call. The germline gives CDR1 SGHDN, CDR2 FVKESK. CDR3 length: 14 amino acids. V lost 1 base to trimming and J lost 9 bases, with 16 bases between them. CDR3 loop: CASSQAPRLAVQYF. The CDR3 DNA follows: TGTGCCAGCAGCCAAGCGCCCCGGTTGGCGGTGCAGTACTTC.

The J gene is TRBJ1-3, the V gene TRBV5-1; D not certain. Trimming shortened V by 1 base and J by 4 bases, and 9 bases separated the two germline ends. CDR3 length: 14 residues. CDR1 and CDR2 from the germline V gene are SGHRS and YFSETQ. DNA of the CDR3: TGCGCCAGCAGCTTGAGTCCGGGAGGAAACACCATATATTTT. This sequence encodes CASSLSPGGNTIYF.

This chain links TRBV28 with TRBJ2-3, with D perhaps matching TRBD1 (5 bases). The CDR3 runs to 13 residues. Trimming pared 8 bases from V and 0 bases from J, leaving 9 bases between. Germline V gene sequence: CDR1 MDHEN, CDR2 SYDVKM. The CDR3, as DNA: TGTGCCAGCTGGCGACAGAGCACAGATACGCAGTATTTT. Its protein is CASWRQSTDTQYF.

This chain links TRBV28 with TRBJ1-1; no clear D. Trimming left V 2 bases short and J 4 bases short, with 8 bases between. This CDR3 spans 13 amino acids. Germline-derived CDR1 and CDR2 are MDHEN and SYDVKM. The CDR3 here is CASSLTSPTEAFF. In nucleotides, the CDR3 is TGTGCCAGCAGTTTAACTAGTCCCACTGAAGCTTTCTTT.

In its sample, this clone was seen once. The chain joins TRBV29-1 to TRBJ1-2, with unresolved D. CDR3 length equals 11 residues. Germline CDR1 SQVTM, CDR2 ANQGSEA. Between the trimmed V and J ends, which lost 7 bases and 4 bases, there was a span of 10 bases. This chain's CDR3 is CSARTRYGYTF. Here the CDR3 DNA reads TGCAGCGCCAGGACTCGCTATGGCTACACCTTC.

The rearrangement uses TRBV13 and TRBJ2-7; TRBD1 aligns across 8 bases. This CDR3 contains 16 residues. V was clipped by 4 bases and J by 7 bases; unmatched bases: 15. The germline V gene encodes CDR1 PRHDT and CDR2 FYEKMQ (reference sequence). In DNA form, the CDR3 reads TGTGCCAGCAGCTCAGGGACAGGTTCGCGTTTAGGGGAGCAGTACTTC. Its protein is CASSSGTGSRLGEQYF.

This clone is medium-sized within its sample. V gene TRBV9 combines with J gene TRBJ2-3; D is unclear. V shed 0 bases and J shed 2 bases, with 10 bases lying between them. There are 15 residues in the CDR3. In germline, CDR1 is SGDLS, CDR2 YYNGEE. CDR3 region: CASSVDGAVTDTQYF. The CDR3 DNA reads TGTGCCAGCAGCGTAGACGGCGCGGTCACAGATACGCAGTATTTT.

The gene calls are TRBV6-6 and TRBJ2-1; 15 positions match TRBD2. The CDR3 consists of 16 residues. With V trimmed by 4 bases and J by 10 bases, 8 bases remained unmatched. Germline CDR1 and CDR2: MNHNY and SVGAGI (reference sequence). In DNA form, the CDR3 reads TGTGCCAGCAGTTCCTGGACTAGCGGGGGGGCCGGAGAGCAGTTCTTC. Translation: CASSSWTSGGAGEQFF.